The rows below give T cell receptor beta chains drawn from one sample of a study of T cell responses to AZD1222 COVID-19 vaccine. Profiled with immunoSEQ multiplex PCR; TCRdb holds only in-frame clones, not every one. The profile shows 160,000 or so clones, about nine tenths of them singletons. The sequences come from peripheral blood, collected on day 0 of AZD1222 vaccination. Receptors originate from an adult in good health. The CDR3 runs from the conserved cysteine through the conserved F or W. The order of the fields is CDR3 protein, CDR3 length, V gene.

CDR3 protein: CAWGTSGNTIYF
CDR3 length: 12
V gene: TRBV30

CDR3 protein: CASAIQGSFGYTF
CDR3 length: 13
V gene: TRBV6-5

CDR3 protein: CASSKEGHGTFF
CDR3 length: 12
V gene: TRBV21-1

CDR3 protein: CASSPRPTGNVGNEQFF
CDR3 length: 17
V gene: TRBV5-1

CDR3 protein: CASSPRAGGPGEQFF
CDR3 length: 15
V gene: TRBV3-1/TRBV3-2

CDR3 protein: CASSMGTEFSPLHF
CDR3 length: 14
V gene: TRBV19

CDR3 protein: CASSINRGHDTIYF
CDR3 length: 14
V gene: TRBV19

CDR3 protein: CSASKGILHSPLHF
CDR3 length: 14
V gene: TRBV20-1

CDR3 protein: CASSRQGKSSPLHF
CDR3 length: 14
V gene: TRBV6-5

CDR3 protein: CASRYDRDSYNEQFF
CDR3 length: 15
V gene: TRBV6-5

CDR3 protein: CASSDRTGANEKLFF
CDR3 length: 15
V gene: TRBV28

CDR3 protein: CASSSRRDYGYTF
CDR3 length: 13
V gene: TRBV5-4

CDR3 protein: CASSVAGSNTEAFF
CDR3 length: 14
V gene: TRBV9

CDR3 protein: CSASPSGSYEEGYTF
CDR3 length: 15
V gene: TRBV20-1

CDR3 protein: CASSEWGQGTTEAFF
CDR3 length: 15
V gene: TRBV25-1

CDR3 protein: CASSSRTGVQFF
CDR3 length: 12
V gene: TRBV7-7

CDR3 protein: CATSPYGATEAFF
CDR3 length: 13
V gene: TRBV15

CDR3 protein: CASSTLDLEQYF
CDR3 length: 12
V gene: TRBV6-5

CDR3 protein: CASSQDQQGQPQHF
CDR3 length: 14
V gene: TRBV3-1/TRBV3-2

CDR3 protein: CASSQVFSGSYNEQFF
CDR3 length: 16
V gene: TRBV4-3

CDR3 protein: CASSDMNTEAFF
CDR3 length: 12
V gene: TRBV7-3

CDR3 protein: CASKSGGNLFNQPQHF
CDR3 length: 16
V gene: TRBV28

CDR3 protein: CASSKREDYEQYF
CDR3 length: 13
V gene: TRBV19

CDR3 protein: CASSQEGLENYEQYF
CDR3 length: 15
V gene: TRBV4-1

CDR3 protein: CASSLGQAFRETQYF
CDR3 length: 15
V gene: TRBV5-1

CDR3 protein: CASSDRGAAGDTQYF
CDR3 length: 15
V gene: TRBV6-4

CDR3 protein: CASSQHRGASYNEQFF
CDR3 length: 16
V gene: TRBV4-3

CDR3 protein: CASLYRGTGQPQHF
CDR3 length: 14
V gene: TRBV28

CDR3 protein: CASSLLEKTTTNSPLHF
CDR3 length: 17
V gene: TRBV7-8

CDR3 protein: CASSFQQGTEAFF
CDR3 length: 13
V gene: TRBV6-1

CDR3 protein: CASSTPGTGGSPYYGYTF
CDR3 length: 18
V gene: TRBV28

CDR3 protein: CASSLVGGGNTEAFF
CDR3 length: 15
V gene: TRBV7-2

CDR3 protein: CASSLGQASTDTQYF
CDR3 length: 15
V gene: TRBV7-7

CDR3 protein: CASSVSGQRSYEQYF
CDR3 length: 15
V gene: TRBV19

CDR3 protein: CASSSYLGEQFF
CDR3 length: 12
V gene: TRBV7-9

CDR3 protein: CASSFGSTGITEAFF
CDR3 length: 15
V gene: TRBV19

CDR3 protein: CASSPGIYNEQFF
CDR3 length: 13
V gene: TRBV19

CDR3 protein: CAISEYGGATEAFF
CDR3 length: 14
V gene: TRBV10-3

CDR3 protein: CASSLEASGYTDTQYF
CDR3 length: 16
V gene: TRBV11-2

CDR3 protein: CASSTSLFGYEQYF
CDR3 length: 14
V gene: TRBV19

CDR3 protein: CASSPGLGDYEQYF
CDR3 length: 14
V gene: TRBV7-2

CDR3 protein: CASRFHTGDNSPLHF
CDR3 length: 15
V gene: TRBV2

CDR3 protein: CASSLGAGVSGNEKLFF
CDR3 length: 17
V gene: TRBV5-5

CDR3 protein: CASSLGGQSSYNEQFF
CDR3 length: 16
V gene: TRBV7-2

CDR3 protein: CASSSVRQNGYTF
CDR3 length: 13
V gene: TRBV5-8

CDR3 protein: CASSMTVNTEAFF
CDR3 length: 13
V gene: TRBV6-5

CDR3 protein: CASSGPAGARYNEQFF
CDR3 length: 16
V gene: TRBV25-1

CDR3 protein: CASSVVGTSTVNEQFF
CDR3 length: 16
V gene: TRBV9

CDR3 protein: CSVVGASGNYTDTQYF
CDR3 length: 16
V gene: TRBV29-1

CDR3 protein: CASRMGSEQYF
CDR3 length: 11
V gene: TRBV19